This T cell receptor (beta chain) was captured in a study of cytomegalovirus exposure and HLA in healthy donors. Background on the study: An early release of data contained about 85 million unique TCRs, which came from HLA-typed donors. Clustering assigned approximately 78% of the approximately 430 genotyped donors to the Caucasian-associated ancestry cluster.

CDR1 is SGHRS, CDR2 YFSETQ, per germline. The CDR3 totals 15 residues. With 2 bases removed from V and 2 bases from J, the gap between germline ends came to 10 bases. Primers: 60 Vbeta forward and 13 Jbeta reverse. In the authors' methods: Counted up in a later analysis, unique TCR beta chains came to some 80 million, with around 12 million shared. Sequencing was performed with immunoSEQ multiplex PCR; in TCRdb, only in-frame clones are kept and a portion is missing. The V and J calls and clone size were taken over from that table, and D and trimming were inferred from the DNA. The table shows some 87,000 clones, with roughly 73% occurring only once.

The chain couples TRBV5-1 to TRBJ1-4; a weak D match, TRBD1 (5 bases). Sequencing used PBMCs. This clonotype was obtained from a man aged 45-65 years in good health and CMV-seropositive. CDR3 DNA: TGCGCCAGCAGCTTTCAGGGCCCGACTAATGAAAAACTGTTTTTT. This translates into CASSFQGPTNEKLFF.